These T cell receptor beta chains were read from a single sample in a study of blood T cell repertoires in COVID-19. Clones were read by immunoSEQ multiplex PCR, and TCRdb kept only the in-frame ones, dropping some. The table shows 120,000 or so clones, with roughly 85% occurring only once. The sample consisted of peripheral blood. Receptors were obtained from a human donor in a cohort sampled during active COVID-19. CDR3s include the opening cysteine and the closing phenylalanine or tryptophan. Fields, in order: J gene, D gene, clone size, V gene, CDR3 protein. The D gene is left open where the match is weak. Not all rows give a size; the values are once, few, many and, for expanded clones, a class.

>TRBJ1-1|-|once|TRBV29-1
CSVVRQLMNTEAFF
>TRBJ2-1|-|-|TRBV6-6
CASSVPRVKSYNEQFF
>TRBJ2-3|-|-|TRBV10-3
CAISPGTTSPTSTDTQYF
>TRBJ1-1|TRBD1|once|TRBV6-5
CASSYGPGQGGTEAFF
>TRBJ2-1|-|once|TRBV29-1
CSVVPGGSYNEQFF
>TRBJ1-5|-|-|TRBV19
CASSMLGDQPQHF
>TRBJ1-2|TRBD1|-|TRBV5-1
CASSRDSDGYTF
>TRBJ2-2|-|once|TRBV13
CASSNPRQANTGELFF
>TRBJ2-3|TRBD1|-|TRBV28
CASNPRTGSDTQYF
>TRBJ2-3|TRBD2|-|TRBV28
CASSSASRGGFDTQYF
>TRBJ2-5|-|-|TRBV20-1
CSASGAVQETQYF
>TRBJ1-2|TRBD1|-|TRBV27
CASSELTGESGYTF
>TRBJ1-2|TRBD1|-|TRBV19
CASSPDRVDGYTF
>TRBJ2-1|-|-|TRBV9
CASSLSRTPYNEQFF
>TRBJ2-1|-|-|TRBV27
CASSGGYNEQFF
>TRBJ2-2|-|-|TRBV5-6
CASSRTGNTGELFF
>TRBJ1-1|-|-|TRBV7-3
CASSPQGPSTEAFF
>TRBJ2-5|TRBD2|-|TRBV3-1/TRBV3-2
CASSQATSGGGTQYF
>TRBJ1-4|TRBD1|-|TRBV28
CASTSRRTGGEKLFF
>TRBJ2-7|-|-|TRBV27
CASSLRTRGHSYEQYF
>TRBJ1-3|-|few|TRBV4-2
CASSQLPGDISGNTIYF
>TRBJ2-7|TRBD1|-|TRBV18
CASSTTGVGYEQYF
>TRBJ2-5|-|-|TRBV28
CASRTGSATQYF
>TRBJ2-6|-|-|TRBV7-9
CASRTSGANVLTF
>TRBJ1-2|TRBD1|-|TRBV10-3
CAISRQGINYGYTF
>TRBJ2-5|TRBD2|-|TRBV5-1
CASSLAPLAGSETQYF
>TRBJ2-7|-|once|TRBV28
CASSLGGSGYYEQYF
>TRBJ1-2|-|-|TRBV5-4
CASSFHRVEDYGYTF